One and the same sample provided the 8 T cell receptor beta chains below, sequenced in a study of T cells in Graves' hyperthyroidism and ophthalmopathy. The investigators amplified TCR beta CDR3 regions from RNA transcripts. Researchers ran a first-round RT-PCR on the TCR CDR3 using the HTBI primer set. In TCRdb, the multiplex PCR reads were re-called with MiXCR into one record per CDR3 protein. There are about 350,000 distinct CDR3 sequences in the sample; 15% to 20% occur only once, and around 15% lies in the top ten. Sequenced material: blood. Source of these receptors: a middle-aged woman with Graves' ophthalmopathy.

This clonotype was observed at least ten times. This chain uses TRBV24-1 with TRBJ2-7; 7 bases are shared with TRBD1. Trimming took 4 bases from V and 7 from J; bases not matched to a gene: 6. The CDR3 length is 13 residues. The germline CDR1 and CDR2 sequences are KGHDR and SFDVKD. CDR3 in DNA: TGTGCCACCAGTGACTATCTGACAGGGGAGCAGTACTTC. Translation: CATSDYLTGEQYF.

This clonotype was recorded many times. The V call is TRBV7-3, the J call TRBJ2-6; TRBD1 might be the D (6 bases). Germline lookup yields CDR1 SGHTA and CDR2 FQGTGA. The CDR3 has 18 amino acids. The V end was cut by 3 bases, the J end by 2 bases, with 17 bases between. CDR3: CASSLNRAGYPGANVLTF. Written as DNA, the CDR3 is TGTGCCAGCAGCTTGAACAGGGCTGGTTATCCTGGGGCCAACGTCCTGACTTTC.

This clonotype was counted at least ten times. The chain has TRBV5-5 and TRBJ1-3; D is unclear. The CDR3 runs 13 residues. Trimming removed 5 bases from V and 4 bases from J, with 10 bases in between. Germline V CDR1 and CDR2: SGHKS, YYEKEE (reference sequence). This chain's CDR3 is CASRPSSGNTIYF. CDR3 nucleotide sequence: TGTGCCAGCAGGCCATCTTCCGGAAACACCATATATTTT. Full variable domain (missing parts from reference TRBV5-5 and TRBJ1-3): DAGVTQSPTHLIKTRGQQVTLRCSPISGHKSVSWYQQVLGQGPQFIFQYYEKEERGRGNFPDRFSARQFPNYSSELNVNALLLGDSALYLCASRPSSGNTIYFGEGSWLTVV.

A few counts support this clonotype. The CDR3 spells CASSQDRWGAQVDGYTF. CDR3 in DNA: TGCGCCAGCAGCCAAGATAGGTGGGGGGCGCAGGTCGATGGCTACACCTTC. V usage is TRBV4-1 and J usage is TRBJ1-2, with D tentatively TRBD1 (6 bases). Trimming stripped 0 bases from V and 6 bases from J, with 20 bases between. Germline values: CDR1 MGHRA, CDR2 YSYEKL. The CDR3 extends over 17 amino acids.

This clonotype was recorded at least ten times. This sequence may be a read error, since a much larger clone differs from it by one base. The chain employs TRBV6-2 or TRBV6-3 and TRBJ1-5; unclear D gene. The CDR3 loop spans 14 amino acids. The ends were cut back, 7 bases at V and 0 bases at J, with 10 bases in the middle. Germline V lookup: CDR1 MNHEY, CDR2 SVGEGT. CDR3 amino acids: CASNDPYSNQPQHF. CDR3 DNA: TGTGCCAGCAATGATCCTTATAGCAATCAGCCCCAGCATTTT.

This chain joins TRBV7-2 and TRBJ2-7, with D possibly TRBD1 on 6 matching bases. The CDR3 is 14 amino acids. V was pared by 5 bases and J by 2 bases, with 13 bases between. CDR1 and CDR2 from the germline V gene are SGHTA and FQGNSA. The CDR3, as DNA: TGTGCCAGCAGCCCCCTAGGACAGCCCTACGAGCAGTACTTC. Residues: CASSPLGQPYEQYF.

This clonotype was observed at least ten times. J is TRBJ2-5 and V is TRBV11-1; TRBD1 aligns across 8 bases. This CDR3 has 13 residues. In germline, CDR1 is SGHAT, CDR2 FQDESV (reference sequence). Trimming cost V 5 bases and J 4 bases; bases outside gene matches: 3. The DNA for the CDR3 is TGTGCCAGCAGCCTGACAGGGGTAGAGACCCAGTACTTC. It specifies CASSLTGVETQYF.

There are a few counts of this clonotype. The V and J genes are TRBV20-1 and TRBJ2-7; 7 nucleotides align to TRBD2. V was clipped by 1 base and J by 6 bases; unmatched bases: 9. The CDR3 totals 14 residues. Germline loops: CDR1 DFQATT, CDR2 SNEGSKA (reference sequence). The CDR3 coding sequence is TGCAGTGCTAGAGGGGGGGGAGGGCTGCCCGAGCAGTACTTC. This codes for CSARGGGGLPEQYF.